A single sample gave rise to the 29 T cell receptor beta chains below, sequenced in a study of tumor-infiltrating lymphocytes in primary liver carcinoma. The study extracted blood RNA from unsorted whole blood and also extracted germline DNA. From around 0.5 ug total RNA, TCR beta cDNA was generated with a primer in the constant region. ARM-PCR was slightly modified, and three nested multiplex PCR rounds with it gave rise to the TCR beta libraries. Both of the initial two PCR rounds ran for about 9 cycles and employed TRBV1-TRBV30 forward primers alongside a C-beta reverse primer. TCRdb reprocessed the multiplex PCR reads via MiXCR and lists one record per CDR3 protein. The profile covers just over 300,000 distinct CDR3 sequences, with 45% to 70% appearing a single time and around 15% taken by the ten largest. Source material: peripheral blood. These receptors all come from a woman in her twenties or thirties with primary liver carcinoma and hepatitis B virus infection.

Note on this clonotype: A much larger clone differs by one base, so this may be a read error. V gene TRBV4-3 combines with J gene TRBJ2-7; TRBD1 matches at 10 bases. Germline loops: CDR1 LGHNA, CDR2 YSLEER. The CDR3 spans 17 residues. The CDR3 spells CTSSQDGGGQGIYEQYF. Written as DNA, the CDR3 is TGCACCAGCAGCCAAGATGGAGGGGGACAGGGGATCTACGAGCAGTACTTC.

This clonotype was seen a handful of times. The V and J genes are TRBV6-6 and TRBJ1-6; tentative D call: TRBD1 (6 bases). Deletions cut 6 bases from V and 6 bases from J, with 15 bases between. The CDR3 spans 15 residues. Germline V lookup: CDR1 MNHNY, CDR2 SVGAGI (reference sequence). The CDR3 nucleotides are TGTGCCAGCAGAAACAGGGACCAGAGTAATTCACCCCTCCACTTT. Encoded protein: CASRNRDQSNSPLHF.

Worth noting for this clonotype: A read error may account for a junction end that differs from germline. The chain recombines TRBV6-1 with TRBJ2-2; TRBD2 is a possible D gene (6 bases). Germline loops: CDR1 MNHNS, CDR2 SASEGT. The CDR3 consists of 15 residues. CDR3 nucleotide sequence: TGTACCAGCAGTGTGTTTAGCGGGAACACCGGGGAGCTGTTTTTT. It codes for CTSSVFSGNTGELFF.

This clonotype was seen only a few times. The rearrangement uses TRBV7-8 and TRBJ2-3, with 10 bases aligning to TRBD1. The germline V gene encodes CDR1 SGHVS and CDR2 FQNEAQ. The CDR3 is 18 residues long. V lost 6 bases, J lost 1 base, and 13 bases stayed unmatched. The CDR3 spells CASSFRDRGASGTDTQYF. The CDR3 DNA is TGTGCCAGCAGTTTTCGGGACAGGGGAGCCTCCGGCACAGATACGCAGTATTTT.

Points on this clonotype: This may be a read error, as it is one base from a much larger clone. The rearrangement uses TRBV6-5 and TRBJ2-2; the D gene is possibly TRBD2 (6 bases). The CDR3 totals 16 residues. Per germline, CDR1 MNHEY and CDR2 SVGAGI. The CDR3 spells CASSQPPSRVHGGLFF. Here the CDR3 DNA reads TGTGCCAGCAGTCAACCCCCCTCCAGGGTTCACGGGGGGCTGTTTTTT.

With regard to this clonotype: The germline gene is not matched at one end of the junction; a read error may be the cause. J is TRBJ2-3 and V is TRBV7-9; D is uncertain. Germline values: CDR1 SEHNR, CDR2 FQNEAQ (reference sequence). The CDR3 spans 11 residues. CDR3 DNA: TGTGCCAGCAGCCCGGGCTGCCCGCAGTACTTT. Protein: CASSPGCPQYF.

In this sample, this clonotype turned up a few times. This rearrangement joins TRBV12-3 or TRBV12-4 to TRBJ2-5; possible D gene TRBD2, 6 bases. Trimming took 3 bases from V and 3 from J, leaving 8 bases between them. The CDR3 totals 13 residues. The CDR3 coding sequence is TGTGCCAGCAGTTTGTGGGGGGAAGAGACCCAGTACTTC. Translating it yields CASSLWGEETQYF.

Notes on this clonotype: Being one base from a much bigger clone, this may be a read error. The genes are TRBV29-1 and TRBJ2-7, with D uncertain. Germline values: CDR1 SQVTM, CDR2 ANQGSEA. The CDR3 covers 14 residues. Trimming took 7 bases from V and 1 from J, leaving 17 bases between them. CDR3: CSAGTELRSYEQYF. DNA for the CDR3: TGCAGCGCCGGAACCGAACTCAGATCCTACGAGCAGTACTTC.

The rearrangement joins TRBV6-1 to TRBJ1-3; the D gene is possibly TRBD1 (5 bases). CDR3 size: 14 residues. Between the trimmed V and J ends, which lost 5 bases and 14 bases, there was a span of 22 bases. The germline V gene encodes CDR1 MNHNS and CDR2 SASEGT. DNA of the CDR3: TGTGCCAGCAGTTCCAGGGTCTTCGGAAACTCCGTATATTTT. Encoded protein: CASSSRVFGNSVYF.

Comments on this clonotype: The junction does not match germline at one end; this may be a read error. This chain connects TRBV6-8 to TRBJ2-7, with D unresolved. The germline gives CDR1 MNHGY, CDR2 SAAAGT. The CDR3 runs to 17 residues. CDR3 residues: CASSYGPRPRISYDQYF. DNA for the CDR3: TGTGCCAGCAGTTACGGGCCCCGTCCGCGGATTTCCTACGATCAGTACTTC.

The chain links TRBV6-1 to TRBJ1-1; the D is unclear. The CDR3 loop spans 14 amino acids. The germline CDR1 and CDR2 sequences are MNHNS and SASEGT. The V end was cut by 6 bases, the J end by 11 bases, with 22 bases between. This CDR3 is CASRKAQGLFEAFF. CDR3 coding DNA: TGTGCCAGCAGGAAAGCTCAAGGTCTGTTTGAGGCTTTCTTT.

CDR3 protein: CASSAPVVVAMNTEAFF. The CDR3 region has the DNA TGTGCCAGCAGTGCCCCGGTAGTGGTGGCAATGAACACTGAAGCTTTCTTT. The rearrangement links TRBV6-1 to TRBJ1-1; D is unresolved. The V end was cut by 4 bases, the J end by 0 bases, with 18 bases between. This CDR3 spans 17 amino acids. Germline CDR1 is MNHNS and CDR2 is SASEGT.

V usage is TRBV29-1 and J usage is TRBJ1-2; D not certain. This CDR3 contains 13 residues. V shed 4 bases and J shed 6 bases, with 15 bases lying between them. CDR1 and CDR2 (germline): SQVTM, ANQGSEA. CDR3 region: CSVAHLSSHGYTF. The CDR3, as DNA: TGCAGCGTTGCGCACCTTTCTAGCCATGGCTACACCTTC.

This clonotype was recorded once. A much larger clone lies one base from this, so it may be a read error. The chain uses TRBV4-1 and TRBJ2-1, with D hard to call. Germline CDR1 is MGHRA and CDR2 is YSYEKL. This CDR3 is built from 13 residues. The V end was cut by 1 base, the J end by 13 bases, with 14 bases between. The CDR3 region is CASSQVGGSDQFF. The DNA for the CDR3 is TGCGCCAGCAGCCAAGTCGGTGGTAGTGATCAGTTCTTC.

Comment on this clonotype: One end of the junction is discordant with germline, which a read error may explain. The chain links TRBV11-2 to TRBJ2-1; D is possibly TRBD1 or TRBD2 (6 bases each). The CDR3 covers 13 residues. The V gene's germline CDR1 is SGHAT and CDR2 FQNNGV. CDR3 nucleotides: TGTGCCAGCAGCCTAGGAGGGGGGATTGGGCAGTCCTTC. This gives the protein CASSLGGGIGQSF.

As for this clonotype: One junction end does not reproduce the germline sequence, and a read error may be involved. This sequence joins TRBV12-3 or TRBV12-4 and TRBJ1-2; D not resolved. CDR3 length: 13 residues. DNA for the CDR3: TGTGCCAGCAGTTTAGAACCTAACTATGGCCACACCTTC. Translation: CASSLEPNYGHTF.

This chain joins TRBV7-9 and TRBJ2-3, with D possibly matching TRBD2 (5 bases). Germline V gives CDR1 SEHNR, CDR2 FQNEAQ (reference sequence). V lost 5 bases, J lost 4 bases, and 10 bases lay in between. The CDR3 contains 13 residues. The CDR3 loop is CASSPLRADTQYF. CDR3 nucleotides: TGTGCCAGCAGCCCCCTGAGGGCAGATACGCAGTATTTT.

A few counts support this clonotype. This sequence joins TRBV28 and TRBJ1-5; D is possibly TRBD1 (5 bases). V was shortened by 5 bases and J by 2 bases, with 10 bases between the two germline ends. CDR3 length equals 14 residues. Germline CDR1 and CDR2: MDHEN and SYDVKM. The CDR3 region has the DNA TGTGCCAGCAGTGCCCGGGACGGCAATCAGCCCCAGCATTTT. Translation: CASSARDGNQPQHF.

The table lists this clonotype with a few counts. This may come from a read error, since a much larger clone is one base off. The chain uses TRBV12-3 or TRBV12-4 and TRBJ2-1; possible D gene TRBD1, 6 bases. The V end lost 3 bases, the J end lost 6 bases, and 9 bases lay between the germline ends. The CDR3 is 13 amino acids. For the CDR3, the DNA is TGTGCCAGCAGTTTGAAAGGGGGCAATGAGCAGTTCTTC. It is translated as CASSLKGGNEQFF.

V gene TRBV5-4 combines with J gene TRBJ2-1, with 7 bases lining up with TRBD1. The V gene's germline CDR1 is SGHNT and CDR2 YYREEE (reference sequence). With 4 bases clipped from V and 10 bases from J, the junction kept 5 bases outside the gene matches. CDR3 length: 12 residues. CDR3 protein: CASSRDSSEQFF. CDR3 nucleotides: TGTGCCAGCAGCAGGGACAGCTCCGAGCAGTTCTTC.

V is TRBV5-5 and J is TRBJ1-1, with D possibly matching TRBD1 (6 bases). The V gene lost 0 bases and the J gene lost 5 bases, with 20 bases spanning the gap. The CDR3 is made up of 17 amino acids. Germline CDR1 is SGHKS and CDR2 is YYEKEE (reference sequence). CDR3 amino acids: CASSLAPWGGLMTEAFF. The CDR3 DNA sequence: TGTGCCAGCAGCTTGGCACCATGGGGGGGCCTGATGACTGAAGCTTTCTTT.

The V call is TRBV7-9, the J call TRBJ1-1; tentative D call: TRBD1 (6 bases). The germline gives CDR1 SEHNR, CDR2 FQNEAQ (reference sequence). V was cut by 5 bases and J by 7 bases, with 26 bases left in between. The CDR3 totals 17 residues. CDR3 sequence (DNA): TGTGCCAGCAGCCTCGGTAGGGACATTTTATCGTCATTTGAAGCTTTCTTT. Translated, it gives CASSLGRDILSSFEAFF.

Details on this clonotype: This sequence may be a read error, since a much larger clone differs from it by one base. The V gene is TRBV6-2 or TRBV6-3, the J gene TRBJ2-7, with 10 bases identical to TRBD2. Unmatched junction bases numbered 11, after V lost 2 bases and J lost 7 bases. Germline CDR1 MNHEY, CDR2 SVGEGT. CDR3 length equals 16 residues. CDR3 protein: CASSYIGLAGACEQYF. The DNA for the CDR3 is TGTGCCAGCAGTTACATAGGGCTAGCGGGAGCGTGTGAGCAGTACTTC.

This clonotype was detected once. The genes are TRBV4-2 and TRBJ2-1; 7 bases are shared with TRBD2. The V segment lost 8 bases and the J segment 9 bases; nucleotides outside the gene matches: 10. The CDR3 has 13 amino acids. The germline gives CDR1 LGHNA, CDR2 YNFKEQ. The CDR3 here is CASGRLGGSEQFF. Written as DNA, the CDR3 is TGTGCCAGCGGCCGTCTGGGGGGGAGTGAGCAGTTCTTC.

V usage is TRBV4-1 and J usage is TRBJ2-7, with 10 bases aligning to TRBD2. V lost 2 bases, J lost 3 bases, and 4 bases stayed unmatched. CDR3 length: 15 amino acids. Germline V gene lookup returns CDR1 MGHRA and CDR2 YSYEKL. The CDR3 nucleotides are TGCGCCAGCAGCCAATCTAGCGGGAGCGTCTACGAGCAGTACTTC. Encoded protein: CASSQSSGSVYEQYF.

As for this clonotype: This sequence may be a read error, since a much larger clone differs from it by one base. The rearrangement links TRBV12-3 or TRBV12-4 to TRBJ2-3; D unresolved. CDR3 length equals 13 residues. The V gene lost 8 bases and the J gene lost 7 bases, with 16 bases spanning the gap. The CDR3 loop is CASGPPVGYTQYF. The DNA of the CDR3 is TGTGCCAGCGGCCCCCCCGTTGGATATACGCAGTATTTT.

The V and J genes are TRBV6-2 or TRBV6-3 and TRBJ1-2; D gene unclear. CDR3 length equals 13 residues. CDR1 and CDR2 from the germline V gene are MNHEY and SVGEGT. Trimming shortened V by 5 bases and J by 8 bases, and 15 bases separated the two germline ends. The CDR3 loop is CASSPDVSRGYTF. The CDR3 DNA reads as TGTGCCAGCAGTCCGGACGTCTCGAGGGGCTACACCTTC.

In its sample, this clonotype was seen a few times. V is TRBV7-9 and J is TRBJ2-1; no definite D call. With 5 bases removed from V and 6 bases from J, the gap between germline ends came to 14 bases. The CDR3 covers 14 residues. The germline CDR1 and CDR2 sequences are SEHNR and FQNEAQ (reference sequence). The CDR3 DNA reads TGTGCCAGCAGCCAAGAATCTAGGGTCAATGAGCAGTTCTTC. Encoded protein: CASSQESRVNEQFF.

This clonotype was seen a single time. A much larger clone differs by one base, so this may be a read error. The V gene is TRBV29-1, the J gene TRBJ2-5; 13 bases are shared with TRBD2. V was clipped by 1 base and J by 11 bases; unmatched bases: 10. CDR3 size: 15 residues. Germline V CDR1 and CDR2: SQVTM, ANQGSEA. The CDR3 DNA reads as TGCAGCGTTGAAGGTATCGACGGACTAGCGGGAGCGCAGTACTTC. Protein: CSVEGIDGLAGAQYF.